This TCR beta chain came from a study of healthy donors' naive CD4 and CD8 T cells. Looking at the study overall: Donors came from three age groups: 20-25, 40-50 and 60-70 years.

The CDR3 is made up of 13 amino acids. Between the trimmed V and J ends, which lost 8 bases and 2 bases, there was a span of 11 bases. Germline values: CDR1 MNHEY, CDR2 SMNVEV (reference sequence). Starting from 500 ng of total RNA, TCR libraries were made with linear amplification. TCRdb used MiXCR to reprocess the reads, holding one entry per CDR3 protein. The sample includes approximately 200,000 distinct CDR3 sequences, over 60% of them seen just once. The chain employs TRBV27 and TRBJ2-3, with unresolved D. Sequences were obtained from naive CD4+ and CD8+ T cells sorted from blood, pooled from several donors. This sequence originates from a pool of human donors in good health; the sample pools cells from several healthy donors. CDR3 sequence (DNA): TGTGCCAGCCATAGCCAGAACACAGATACGCAGTATTTT. It is translated as CASHSQNTDTQYF.